This T cell receptor beta chain was documented in a study of post-analysis software for immune sequencing data. As for the study in general: Disease trajectories encompassed relapsing-remitting, secondary progressive and progressive-relapsing multiple sclerosis.

Tagging with unique molecular identifiers was a feature of the TCR beta cDNA libraries. TCRdb independently ran MiXCR on the PCR reads; one entry per CDR3 protein. The sample shows over 700,000 distinct CDR3 sequences, around 27% of them seen only once. The CDR3 runs to 16 residues. The V gene's germline CDR1 is KGHDR and CDR2 SFDVKD. V lost 0 bases to trimming and J lost 7 bases; unmatched junction nucleotides: 3. Study observations and caveats: When the samples were clustered directly with F measure, those that had been prepared in the same batch showed strong co-clustering. A handful of TRBV segments were more frequent in patients than controls; TRBV5-6, TRBV5-1 and TRBV20-1 belonged to this group. Significantly lower normalized Chao1 diversity was seen in multiple sclerosis patients than in controls.

About this clonotype: Its specificity is not known.

What was sequenced was blood. The rearrangement links TRBV24-1 to TRBJ2-1; 12 bases agree with TRBD2. This clonotype was sampled from a girl aged 5-17 years with multiple sclerosis. CDR3 DNA sequence: TGTGCCACCAGTGATTTGACTAGCGGGAGGTTAAATGAGCAGTTCTTC. The encoded protein is CATSDLTSGRLNEQFF.